This record covers a single T cell receptor beta chain. This table comes from immunoSEQ multiplex PCR, and its TCRdb copy is limited to in-frame clones, with some not included. The sample shows 140,000 to 150,000 clones, around 82% of them seen only once. This entry belongs to a study of blood T cell repertoires in COVID-19. The sequenced sample consisted of peripheral blood. This receptor was identified in a woman between 45 and 60 years old with acute or convalescent COVID-19.

CDR3 protein: CAISELTSGTQDTDTQYF. The CDR3 nucleotides read TGTGCCATCAGTGAGCTAACTAGCGGGACCCAGGACACAGATACGCAGTATTTT. This sequence joins TRBV10-3 and TRBJ2-3; TRBD2 matches 10 bases. The trim removed 2 bases at V and 2 bases at J, leaving 10 bases unmatched. The CDR3 totals 18 residues. The germline V gene has CDR1 ENHRY and CDR2 SYGVKD.